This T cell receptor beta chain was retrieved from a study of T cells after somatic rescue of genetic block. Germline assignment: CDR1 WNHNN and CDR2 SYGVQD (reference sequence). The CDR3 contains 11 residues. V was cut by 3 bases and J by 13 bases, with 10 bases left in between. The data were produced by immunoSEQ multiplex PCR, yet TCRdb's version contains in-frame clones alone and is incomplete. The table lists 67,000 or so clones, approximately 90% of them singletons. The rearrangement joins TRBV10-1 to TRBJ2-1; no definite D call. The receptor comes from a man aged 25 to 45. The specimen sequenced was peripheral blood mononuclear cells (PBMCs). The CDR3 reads CASSEGPQQFF. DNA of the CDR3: TGCGCCAGCAGTGAAGGGCCTCAACAGTTCTTC.